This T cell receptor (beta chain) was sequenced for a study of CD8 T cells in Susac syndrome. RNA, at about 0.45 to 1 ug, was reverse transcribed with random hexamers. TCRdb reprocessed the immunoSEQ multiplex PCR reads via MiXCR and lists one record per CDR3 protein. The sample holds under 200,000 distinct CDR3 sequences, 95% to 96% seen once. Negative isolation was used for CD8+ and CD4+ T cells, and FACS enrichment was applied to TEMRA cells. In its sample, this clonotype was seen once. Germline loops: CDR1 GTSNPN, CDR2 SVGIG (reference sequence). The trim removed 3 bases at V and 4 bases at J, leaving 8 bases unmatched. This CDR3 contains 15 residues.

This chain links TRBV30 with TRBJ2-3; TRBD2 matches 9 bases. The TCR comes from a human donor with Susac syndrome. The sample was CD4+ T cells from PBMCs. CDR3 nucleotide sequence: TGTGCCTGGAGCCCCCTGGCGGGAGGGCCAGATACGCAGTATTTT. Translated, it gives CAWSPLAGGPDTQYF.